The rows below give T cell receptor beta chains drawn from one sample of a study of CD8+ T cells in alopecia areata. Measured with immunoSEQ multiplex PCR; TCRdb has only the in-frame clones, and not every one. Of roughly 200,000 clones listed, roughly 50% are singletons. Sequencing was carried out using CD8+ T cells sorted from blood. Receptors were obtained from a human donor in good health. Each CDR3 is given with its conserved first and last residue. A D gene is named only where the DNA matches it firmly. Rows give clone size only sometimes, using once, few, many, or a class for an expanded clone.

j_call	v_call	clone_size	d_call	cdr3_aa	cdr3_nt
TRBJ2-3	TRBV28	few	-	CASSGTSASTDTQYF	TGTGCCAGCAGCGGCACGAGTGCTAGCACAGATACGCAGTATTTT
TRBJ2-7	TRBV13	-	-	CASSPARSGGNEQYF	TGTGCCAGCAGCCCCGCCCGGTCGGGGGGCAACGAGCAGTACTTC
TRBJ1-1	TRBV5-1	few	-	CASSLLRGLNTEAFF	TGCGCCAGCAGCTTGTTGCGGGGTCTGAACACTGAAGCTTTCTTT
TRBJ2-7	TRBV27	-	TRBD1	CASIIDRAGPYEQYF	TGTGCCAGCATTATTGACAGGGCCGGACCCTACGAGCAGTACTTC
TRBJ1-2	TRBV4-1	-	-	CASSPRSGDYGYTF	TGCGCCAGCAGCCCTAGGTCGGGGGACTATGGCTACACCTTC
TRBJ1-2	TRBV6-6	-	-	CASSYSNPTEYYGYTF	TGTGCCAGCAGTTACTCGAATCCCACAGAGTACTATGGCTACACCTTC
TRBJ1-1	TRBV6-5	-	TRBD1	CASSLTGDEAFF	TGTGCCAGCAGCTTGACAGGGGATGAAGCTTTCTTT
TRBJ1-1	TRBV28	-	TRBD1	CASSIRTGAEAFF	TGTGCCAGCAGCATCAGGACAGGCGCTGAAGCTTTCTTT
TRBJ1-2	TRBV9	-	TRBD1	CASSGTGGFYGYTF	TGTGCCAGCAGCGGGACAGGGGGCTTTTATGGCTACACCTTC
TRBJ2-7	TRBV15	-	-	CATSSSQGYEQYF	TGTGCCACCAGCTCAAGCCAAGGGTACGAGCAGTACTTC
TRBJ1-1	TRBV13	-	TRBD1	CASSFWTGQVTEAFF	TGTGCCAGCAGCTTCTGGACAGGCCAGGTCACTGAAGCTTTCTTT
TRBJ1-1	TRBV9	-	TRBD1	CASSYHMDRANTEAFF	TGTGCCAGCAGCTACCACATGGACAGGGCGAACACTGAAGCTTTCTTT
TRBJ2-1	TRBV19	-	TRBD1	CASSPKRGPYNEQFF	TGTGCCAGTTCCCCAAAGAGGGGGCCCTACAATGAGCAGTTCTTC
TRBJ2-7	TRBV30	-	-	CASDSSVSYEQYF	TGTGCCTCGGACAGCTCTGTTTCCTACGAGCAGTACTTC
TRBJ1-5	TRBV20-1	-	-	CSAIKDQPQHF	TGCAGTGCTATAAAGGATCAGCCCCAGCATTTT
TRBJ2-7	TRBV19	few	-	CASSSGGYEQYF	TGTGCCAGTAGTAGCGGAGGCTACGAGCAGTACTTC
TRBJ1-1	TRBV29-1	-	-	CSVFANTEAFF	TGCAGCGTGTTCGCGAACACTGAAGCTTTCTTT